The TCR beta chain under discussion was sequenced for a study of shared clonotypes between healthy human individuals (dated by TCRdb to the early 2020s). The study in broad terms: Two women and three men aged 18 to 49 years were included in the cohort. Each donor's leukapheresis produced roughly between about 0.8 and 10 billion PBMCs. Blood TCR repertoires of a handful of healthy adults were deeply sequenced to estimate repertoire size and the extent of clonotype sharing between individuals. Per donor, three plates each were used for CD4 naive and CD4 memory, two for CD8 naive, and one for CD8 memory. Libraries were prepared and TCR repertoires were sequenced by different laboratories using diverse techniques, in order to increase sequencing depth and limit assay-specific biases. Overall results and qualifications from the work: Sharing across a few donors was observed for around 5% of naive CD4, 3% to 3.5% of naive CD8, about 2.3% of memory CD4, and roughly 0.4% of memory CD8 clonotypes. Sampling was restricted to blood, and TCR repertoires in tissues likely differ from the TCR repertoires found in blood. Rarefaction of sorted-subset datasets indicated incomplete sequencing despite the large sequencing depth. Higher generation probabilities were observed for clonotypes shared by all four sorted-subset donors than for non-shared clonotypes. The small number of donors limited the genetic and exposure-history diversity represented. Naive subsets generally had larger estimated clonotype richness than memory subsets did. Pairwise subsampling led to the expectation that sequencing depth would affect the degree of clonotype sharing among donors.

The donors were healthy, HIV-negative adults who had no recently reported acute infections or vaccinations. Every donor was a Caucasian adult living in Nashville, Tennessee, USA. CD4+ T cells were enriched by magnetic negative selection, after which naive cells were positively selected on CD45RA and the negative fraction was taken as the memory subset. Blood was collected by leukapheresis, and PBMCs were isolated by Ficoll-Histopaque density gradient centrifugation and then cryopreserved in liquid nitrogen vapor phase. Analytical flow cytometry was used to check the purity and quantity of each magnetically sorted T cell population. From each sorted fraction, genomic DNA was isolated and quantified by UV absorbance on a Nanodrop 2000c. The CDR3 covers 11 residues, taking in both the cysteine and the phenylalanine. Only CDR3 DNA is held: 33 bases, read in frame from base 1. Based on the germline V gene (reference sequence), the CDR1 and CDR2 sequences are LNHDA and SQIVND. V is reduced by 2 bases and J by 7 bases, leaving a spacing of 2 bases between them.

TCR CDR3 regions were amplified from genomic DNA by multiplex PCR using the deep immunoSEQ assay. Extracted genomic DNA from each cell subset was spread evenly across all wells of several immunoSEQ 96-well plates, with each plate serving as a replicate. For sorted subsets, 200 to 250 ng of genomic DNA, equivalent to 30,000 or so T cell genomes, went into each replicate PCR. Purified libraries were measured with a Qubit 3.0 fluorometer, size-checked on a Bioanalyzer 2100, and measured again with the KAPA Library Quantification kit. Each immunoSEQ 96-well plate was sequenced on its own single-read 150-cycle Illumina NextSeq 550 flow cell. The paper's processing steps were these. Because the immunoSEQ output held only junctional sequences and lacked quality scores, the filtering could not match the filtering applied to full-length reads. Sequences were annotated with PyIR, a Python wrapper for IgBLAST v1.9, and V/J genes and CDR3 were assigned using IMGT germline references. Reads were filtered out if the reads had weak V/J assignments (E-value above 1e-6), no CDR3, stop codons, out-of-frame junctions, or ambiguous translated residues. A V3J clonotype was defined by an identical inferred V gene, J gene, and CDR3 amino acid sequence. Percentage overlap between repertoires was computed as shared unique clonotypes divided by the size of the smaller repertoire. Richness of each repertoire was evaluated using RTK rarefaction, the Chao1 estimator, and Recon v2.1 estimates of unobserved clonotypes. Generation probabilities for all TCRbeta clonotypes obtained by the gDNA method from a handful of donors were computed using OLGA. TCRdb stores this immuneACCESS table with in-frame sequences only. Part of the clones is absent; in the studies checked, under half of the shortfall reflects unresolved V genes, and no reason is known for the rest. D and trimming were read from the DNA, whereas the V and J calls and clone size are those reported in that table. This sample has some 2,500,000 clones in its table, and 93% of those were observed once. The leading ten clones occupy approximately 0.36% of the sample.

With respect to this clone: It lacks a known antigen. No qualities accompany the bases; no much larger clone lies one base away.

The sequence came from a man aged 18-30 years in good health. Some clones in this sample may be carry-over from other donors' samples. Here the chain combines TRBV19 and TRBJ2-2; confidence is insufficient to name the D gene. The source material was naive CD4+ T cells from PBMCs. What the cell subset or site label conveys for this sample: CD45RA+ positively selected. The sequenced DNA: TGTGCCAGTAGTATATACGGGGAGCTGTTTTTT. It is translated as CASSIYGELFF.